Reported below is one T cell receptor (beta chain). Antigen specificity is unknown. This entry belongs to a study of OX40 agonist ivuxolimab in advanced cancers. For the study at large: Every 2 weeks, patients got intravenous ivuxolimab at one of six dose levels (0.01-10 mg/kg). Study results and caveats: CD8+ T cells showed, on average, more clonal expansion than CD4+ cells. At doses 0.1 to 3.0 mg/kg, CD4+ and CD8+ clones expanded.

TCRdb's table, derived via immunoSEQ multiplex PCR, lists solely in-frame clones and lacks some. The repertoire holds about 88,000 clones, with under 85% as singletons. Germline CDR1 SGHVS, CDR2 FNYEAQ. This CDR3 spans 15 amino acids. The ends were cut back, 4 bases at V and 0 bases at J, with 12 bases in the middle. Blood samples were obtained at baseline, cycle 4 day 1, and cycle 7 day 1. Sequencing was performed on CD4+ or CD8+ T cells sorted from blood, taken in a trial of the OX40 agonist ivuxolimab. This chain joins TRBV7-6 and TRBJ1-1; D unresolved. The sequence was collected from an adult with an advanced solid tumor such as melanoma, head and neck, liver or kidney cancer. CDR3 in DNA: TGTGCCAGCAGCTCCGCGAGAACCATGAACACTGAAGCTTTCTTT. It encodes CASSSARTMNTEAFF.